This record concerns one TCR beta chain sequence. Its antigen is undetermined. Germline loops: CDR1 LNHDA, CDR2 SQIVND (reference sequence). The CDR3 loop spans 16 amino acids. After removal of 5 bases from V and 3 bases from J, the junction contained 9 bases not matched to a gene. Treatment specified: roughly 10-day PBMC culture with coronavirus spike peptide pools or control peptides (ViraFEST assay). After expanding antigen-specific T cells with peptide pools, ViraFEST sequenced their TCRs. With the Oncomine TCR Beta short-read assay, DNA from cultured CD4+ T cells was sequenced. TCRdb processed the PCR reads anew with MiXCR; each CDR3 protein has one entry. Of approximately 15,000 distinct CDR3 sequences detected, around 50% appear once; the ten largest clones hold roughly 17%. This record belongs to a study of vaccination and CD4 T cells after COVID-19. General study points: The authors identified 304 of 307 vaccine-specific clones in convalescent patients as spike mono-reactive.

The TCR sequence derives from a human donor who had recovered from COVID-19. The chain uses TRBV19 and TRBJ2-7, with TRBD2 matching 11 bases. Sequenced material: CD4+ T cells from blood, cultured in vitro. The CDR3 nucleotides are TGTGCCAGTAGTCCGGGTGGGACTAGCGGAGTCTACGAGCAGTACTTC. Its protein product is CASSPGGTSGVYEQYF.